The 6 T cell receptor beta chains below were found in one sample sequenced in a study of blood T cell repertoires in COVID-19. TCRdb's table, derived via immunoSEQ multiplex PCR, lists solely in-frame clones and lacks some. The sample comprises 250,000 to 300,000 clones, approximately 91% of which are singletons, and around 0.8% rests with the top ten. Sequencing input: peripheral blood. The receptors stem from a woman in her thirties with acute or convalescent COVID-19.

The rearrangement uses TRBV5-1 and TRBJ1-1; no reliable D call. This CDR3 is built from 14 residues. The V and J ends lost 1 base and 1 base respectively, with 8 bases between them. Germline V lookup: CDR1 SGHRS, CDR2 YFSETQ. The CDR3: CASSLSQANTEAFF. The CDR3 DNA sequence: TGCGCCAGCAGCTTGAGCCAGGCGAACACTGAAGCTTTCTTT.

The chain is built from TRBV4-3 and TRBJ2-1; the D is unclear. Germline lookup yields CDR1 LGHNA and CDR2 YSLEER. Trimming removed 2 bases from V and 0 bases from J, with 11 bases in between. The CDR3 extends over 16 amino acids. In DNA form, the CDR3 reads TGCGCCAGCAGCCAATCCAGCGTCAGCTCCTACAATGAGCAGTTCTTC. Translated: CASSQSSVSSYNEQFF.

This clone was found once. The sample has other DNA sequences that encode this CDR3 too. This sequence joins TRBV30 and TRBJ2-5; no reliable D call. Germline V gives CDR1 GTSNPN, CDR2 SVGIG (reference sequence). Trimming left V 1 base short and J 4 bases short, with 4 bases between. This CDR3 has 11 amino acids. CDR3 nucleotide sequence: TGTGCCTGGAGTGCTAGAGAGACCCAGTACTTC. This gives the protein CAWSARETQYF.

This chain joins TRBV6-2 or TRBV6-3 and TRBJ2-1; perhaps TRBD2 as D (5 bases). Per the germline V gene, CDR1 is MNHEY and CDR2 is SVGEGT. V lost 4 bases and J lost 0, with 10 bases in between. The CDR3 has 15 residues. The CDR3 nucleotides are TGTGCCAGCAGTTTGGAGGACCTCTCCTACAATGAGCAGTTCTTC. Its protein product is CASSLEDLSYNEQFF.

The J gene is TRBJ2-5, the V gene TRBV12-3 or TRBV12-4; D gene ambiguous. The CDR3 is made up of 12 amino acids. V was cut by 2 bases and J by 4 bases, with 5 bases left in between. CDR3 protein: CASSLTAETQYF. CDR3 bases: TGTGCCAGCAGTTTAACAGCAGAGACCCAGTACTTC.

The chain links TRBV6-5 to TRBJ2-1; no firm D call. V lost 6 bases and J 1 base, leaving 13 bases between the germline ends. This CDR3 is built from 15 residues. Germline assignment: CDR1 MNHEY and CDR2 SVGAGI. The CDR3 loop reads CASRKSQLSYNEQFF. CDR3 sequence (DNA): TGTGCCAGCAGGAAATCACAGTTATCCTACAATGAGCAGTTCTTC.